The next 18 T cell receptor beta chains were all read from a single sample in a study of T cell responses to AZD1222 COVID-19 vaccine listed by TCRdb under 2021. According to the study, the label for this sample's time point signals: baseline before first vaccination. The library was prepared using the immunoSEQ multiplex PCR assay. TCRdb limited this immuneACCESS table to in-frame rearrangements with V and J called. A share of clones is missing; checked studies link under half to unresolved V genes, and the rest is unexplained. The sample table lists 95,000 to 100,000 clones, less than 90% of them with a count of one. The ten largest make up 16% of the sample. Sequenced material: peripheral blood, taken on day 0 of AZD1222 vaccination. All receptors derive from an adult in good health.

As regards this clone: One junction end does not reproduce the germline sequence, and a read error may be involved. This chain uses TRBV10-3 with TRBJ1-5; possible D gene TRBD1, 5 bases. The CDR3 is 16 residues long. CDR1 ENHRY and CDR2 SYGVKD come from the germline V gene. The chain's CDR3 is CATSVDSFYSNQPQHF. CDR3 bases: TGTGCCACCAGTGTAGACAGCTTTTATAGCAATCAGCCCCAGCATTTT.

The V call is TRBV10-3, the J call TRBJ1-2; perhaps TRBD1 as D (5 bases). Trimming removed 9 bases at V and 6 bases at J, with 20 bases between. The CDR3 runs 14 residues. Germline CDR1 and CDR2: ENHRY and SYGVKD. CDR3 DNA sequence: TGTGCCATAGAGCGGGATGGTGGGGGAGATGGCTACACCTTC. Protein: CAIERDGGGDGYTF.

This clone was counted a few times. This chain uses TRBV10-2 with TRBJ2-5; D may be TRBD2 (6 bases). Trimming pared 8 bases from V and 9 bases from J, leaving 19 bases between. The CDR3 is made up of 13 amino acids. Looked up from germline, CDR1 is WSHSY and CDR2 is SAAADI. The CDR3 DNA is TGCGCCAGCTCGCTTCTAGCGCAGGAGGCCCAGTACTTC. Translation: CASSLLAQEAQYF.

The genes are TRBV10-1 and TRBJ2-3; possibly TRBD2 for D (6 bases). V lost 5 bases, J lost 3 bases, and 9 bases lay in between. Germline-derived CDR1 and CDR2 are WNHNN and SYGVQD (reference sequence). The CDR3 extends over 13 amino acids. CDR3 sequence (DNA): TGCGCCAGCAGTCTCGGACTAACAGATACGCAGTATTTT. It encodes CASSLGLTDTQYF.

Ten or more counts support this clone. V and J are TRBV24-1 and TRBJ2-7; D not certain. CDR1 and CDR2 (germline): KGHDR, SFDVKD. There are 15 residues in the CDR3. Trimming took 4 bases from V and 2 from J, leaving 14 bases between them. CDR3 loop: CATSEPGLPTYEQYF. In DNA form, the CDR3 reads TGTGCCACCAGTGAGCCGGGTCTACCTACCTACGAGCAGTACTTC.

The chain uses TRBV30 and TRBJ2-1, with 9 nucleotides matching TRBD1. The CDR3 runs to 15 residues. The J segment lost 4 bases and the V segment lost 3 bases, leaving 7 bases of the junction unmatched. CDR1 and CDR2 from the germline V gene are GTSNPN and SVGIG (reference sequence). CDR3: CAWRSRDRGYNEQFF. The CDR3, as DNA: TGTGCCTGGAGGTCCCGAGACAGGGGGTACAATGAGCAGTTCTTC.

This chain links TRBV29-1 with TRBJ2-2; TRBD1 matches at 10 bases. The CDR3 extends over 15 amino acids. Germline V gene lookup returns CDR1 SQVTM and CDR2 ANQGSEA. The J segment lost 4 bases and the V segment lost 5 bases, leaving 7 bases of the junction unmatched. The CDR3 coding sequence is TGCAGCGTTCCTCGACAGGGGGCGCTCACCGGGGAGCTGTTTTTT. This sequence encodes CSVPRQGALTGELFF.

The chain is built from TRBV3-1 (or the pseudogene TRBV3-2) and TRBJ1-1; D is uncertain. The CDR3 is made up of 15 amino acids. Germline CDR1 is LGHDT and CDR2 is YNNKEL (reference sequence). Between the trimmed V and J ends, which lost 4 bases and 1 base, there was a span of 13 bases. CDR3 in DNA: TGTGCCAGCAGCCCGGCCGGGTCTAGGAACACTGAAGCTTTCTTT. As protein: CASSPAGSRNTEAFF.

The chain is built from TRBV13 and TRBJ2-1, with a weak D call TRBD2 (6 bases). Trimming stripped 0 bases from V and 3 bases from J, with 9 bases between. The CDR3 runs 15 residues. Per the germline V gene, CDR1 is PRHDT and CDR2 is FYEKMQ (reference sequence). CDR3 amino acids: CASSLGTRVYNEQFF. DNA of the CDR3: TGTGCCAGCAGCTTAGGGACTAGGGTCTACAATGAGCAGTTCTTC. The entire variable domain, with the rest obtained from reference TRBV13 and TRBJ2-1, is as follows: AAGVIQSPRHLIKEKRETATLKCYPIPRHDTVYWYQQGPGQDPQFLISFYEKMQSDKGSIPDRFSAQQFSDYHSELNMSSLELGDSALYFCASSLGTRVYNEQFFGPGTRLTVL.

This clone was detected a few times. The rearrangement joins TRBV30 to TRBJ1-5, with a tentative D call TRBD1 (5 bases). The CDR3 runs 13 residues. V lost 5 bases and J lost 4, with 12 bases in between. Germline V gives CDR1 GTSNPN, CDR2 SVGIG (reference sequence). For the CDR3, the DNA is TGTGCCTGGGCATTGGGACGGAATCAGCCCCAGCATTTT. Its protein product is CAWALGRNQPQHF. The full variable domain, completed using reference TRBV30 and TRBJ1-5, is SQTIHQWPATLVQPVGSPLSLECTVEGTSNPNLYWYRQAAGRGLQLLFYSVGIGQISSEVPQNLSASRPQDRQFILSSKKLLLSDSGFYLCAWALGRNQPQHFGDGTRLSIL.

This chain links TRBV5-6 with TRBJ2-5, with 7 bases lining up with TRBD2. Germline CDR1 and CDR2: SGHDT and YYEEEE. This CDR3 spans 13 amino acids. V lost 4 bases, J lost 4 bases, and 4 bases stayed unmatched. The CDR3 nucleotides are TGTGCCAGCAGCCCGGCGGGGGTAGAGACCCAGTACTTC. Its translation is CASSPAGVETQYF.

This clone was seen more than once but under ten times. This sequence joins TRBV7-9 and TRBJ2-1; TRBD2 is a possible D gene (6 bases). CDR3 size: 16 residues. Looked up from germline, CDR1 is SEHNR and CDR2 is FQNEAQ (reference sequence). Trimming took 6 bases from V and 4 from J, leaving 19 bases between them. The CDR3 DNA reads TGTGCCAGCAGGCCCGCCGGGACTTCTTTGTACAATGAGCAGTTCTTC. Translating it yields CASRPAGTSLYNEQFF.

This chain connects TRBV5-6 to TRBJ2-7; TRBD1 matches 7 bases. CDR1 is SGHDT, CDR2 YYEEEE, per germline. The CDR3 spans 16 residues. V gave up 1 base and J gave up 7 bases; unmatched junction bases: 14. CDR3 DNA: TGTGCCAGCAGCTTGATCAGGGGGACGCTCAGGGGAGAGCAGTACTTC. Translated, it gives CASSLIRGTLRGEQYF.

The CDR3 DNA follows: TGTGCCAGTAGTATTGGCCGGGGTCTCCACGAGCAGTACTTC. Its translation is CASSIGRGLHEQYF. The chain employs TRBV19 and TRBJ2-7, with a possible D match to TRBD2 (5 bases). Trimming took off 3 bases at V and 5 bases at J, with 14 bases between the two ends. Per germline, CDR1 LNHDA and CDR2 SQIVND (reference sequence). The length of the CDR3 is 14 residues.

The chain is built from TRBV27 and TRBJ2-7; weak D call: TRBD2 (5 bases). This CDR3 is built from 15 residues. V was shortened by 3 bases and J by 4 bases, with 16 bases between the two germline ends. Germline CDR1 and CDR2: MNHEY and SMNVEV (reference sequence). The CDR3 spells CASSLGVNPTYEQYF. Here the CDR3 DNA reads TGTGCCAGCAGTTTGGGAGTTAACCCCACATACGAGCAGTACTTC.

The rearrangement joins TRBV4-1 to TRBJ2-7; TRBD1 matches at 7 bases. The length of the CDR3 is 16 residues. Trimming at V came to 2 bases and at J to 0 bases, leaving 7 bases not matched to a gene. Germline V gene data show CDR1 as MGHRA and CDR2 as YSYEKL. The CDR3 DNA reads as TGCGCCAGCAGCCAATCGACAGGGAGTAGCTCCTACGAGCAGTACTTC. Its translation is CASSQSTGSSSYEQYF.

The genes are TRBV7-3 and TRBJ2-1; D not resolved. Trimming removed 2 bases from V and 6 bases from J, with 14 bases in between. Germline lookup yields CDR1 SGHTA and CDR2 FQGTGA. The CDR3 runs to 15 residues. The CDR3, as DNA: TGTGCCAGCAGCTTAGCGATAGCTCGAACCAATGAGCAGTTCTTC. Translating gives CASSLAIARTNEQFF.

The rearrangement joins TRBV9 to TRBJ2-1; 7 bases map to TRBD2. This CDR3 spans 16 amino acids. V lost 0 bases, J lost 4 bases, and 7 bases stayed unmatched. The germline gives CDR1 SGDLS, CDR2 YYNGEE. This chain's CDR3 is CASSVEASGIYNEQFF. In nucleotides, the CDR3 is TGTGCCAGCAGCGTAGAGGCTAGCGGTATATACAATGAGCAGTTCTTC.